A single sample is the source of the 12 T cell receptor beta chains below, sequenced in a study of blood T cell repertoires in COVID-19. Produced via immunoSEQ multiplex PCR; TCRdb's table is partial and in-frame only. The profile covers around 47,000 clones, with 69% appearing a single time and roughly 5.8% taken by the ten largest. The specimen was peripheral blood. The receptors stem from a man aged 80 or over with acute or convalescent COVID-19.

There are a few counts of this clone. The chain has TRBV4-3 and TRBJ2-5, with 8 bases fitting TRBD2. V shed 2 bases, J shed 5 bases, and the junction held 7 bases outside the gene matches. This CDR3 has 15 amino acids. In germline, CDR1 is LGHNA, CDR2 YSLEER. CDR3 coding DNA: TGCGCCAGCAGCCAATTAGCGGGAAGATGGGAGACCCAGTACTTC. It specifies CASSQLAGRWETQYF.

With respect to this clone: Additional DNA sequences in this sample encode the identical CDR3. This chain links TRBV5-6 with TRBJ1-5; D uncertain. CDR3 length equals 14 residues. Germline V gene data show CDR1 as SGHDT and CDR2 as YYEEEE. V was clipped by 0 bases and J by 7 bases, with 11 bases between them. The CDR3 bases are TGTGCCAGCAGCTTGGCGGGTGTGAGGCAGCCCCAGCATTTT. Amino acids: CASSLAGVRQPQHF.

The genes are TRBV7-2 and TRBJ1-1; a possible D gene is TRBD1 (6 bases). Trimming took 5 bases from V and 1 from J, leaving 11 bases between them. This CDR3 spans 14 amino acids. Germline-derived CDR1 and CDR2 are SGHTA and FQGNSA. The CDR3 DNA is TGTGCCAGCAGCACTAGACAGGCGAACACTGAAGCTTTCTTT. Its translation: CASSTRQANTEAFF.

The J gene is TRBJ2-1, the V gene TRBV30, with 11 nucleotides matching TRBD2. The junction had 11 bases not matched to a gene; V was cut back by 0 bases and J by 7 bases. The germline CDR1 and CDR2 sequences are GTSNPN and SVGIG (reference sequence). This CDR3 is built from 17 residues. This CDR3 reads CAWSVLAGASLFNEQFF. CDR3 DNA sequence: TGTGCCTGGAGTGTACTAGCGGGAGCTTCCCTTTTTAATGAGCAGTTCTTC.

This clone is medium-sized within its sample. The J gene is TRBJ1-2, the V gene TRBV5-4, with TRBD1 identical over 11 bases. CDR1 SGHNT and CDR2 YYREEE come from the germline V gene (reference sequence). CDR3 size: 17 residues. After removal of 0 bases from V and 3 bases from J, the junction contained 7 bases not matched to a gene. This CDR3 is CASSLGPGQGADYGYTF. The CDR3 region has the DNA TGTGCCAGCAGCTTGGGACCTGGACAGGGGGCAGACTATGGCTACACCTTC.

V is TRBV5-1 and J is TRBJ2-3, with D possibly being TRBD1 (6 bases). Deletions cut 0 bases from V and 3 bases from J, with 11 bases between. Germline V lookup: CDR1 SGHRS, CDR2 YFSETQ. CDR3 length equals 15 residues. In DNA, the CDR3 is TGCGCCAGCAGCTTGGACAGGGTAGGAACAGATACGCAGTATTTT. It codes for CASSLDRVGTDTQYF. The variable domain in full, with the rest retrieved from reference TRBV5-1 and TRBJ2-3, is KAGVTQTPRYLIKTRGQQVTLSCSPISGHRSVSWYQQTPGQGLQFLFEYFSETQRNKGNFPGRFSGRQFSNSRSEMNVSTLELGDSALYLCASSLDRVGTDTQYFGPGTRLTVL.

The J gene is TRBJ1-3, the V gene TRBV11-2; D not resolved. This CDR3 has 14 amino acids. Trimming stripped 6 bases from V and 0 bases from J, with 9 bases between. The V gene's germline CDR1 is SGHAT and CDR2 FQNNGV. The CDR3: CASRELSSGNTIYF. CDR3 nucleotide sequence: TGTGCCAGCAGAGAACTTAGCTCTGGAAACACCATATATTTT.

The rearrangement joins TRBV18 to TRBJ2-2, with 15 bases that match TRBD2. The CDR3 loop spans 18 amino acids. The V and J ends lost 3 bases and 6 bases, in that order; junction bases with no gene match: 8. Germline CDR1 reads KGHSH; CDR2 reads LQKENI. CDR3 region: CASSPRGLAGGFAGELFF. The CDR3 DNA reads as TGTGCCAGCTCACCGAGGGGACTAGCGGGAGGATTCGCCGGGGAGCTGTTTTTT.

The chain is built from TRBV19 and TRBJ1-2; 9 positions agree with TRBD1. The germline V gene has CDR1 LNHDA and CDR2 SQIVND (reference sequence). The CDR3 is made up of 16 amino acids. J was trimmed by 1 base and V by 9 bases; bases with no gene match: 12. The CDR3 loop is CASQPGQGLNNYGYTF. The CDR3 DNA reads as TGTGCCAGCCAACCGGGACAGGGCCTGAATAACTATGGCTACACCTTC.

The gene calls are TRBV5-1 and TRBJ1-2; tentative D call: TRBD1 (5 bases). Germline CDR1 reads SGHRS; CDR2 reads YFSETQ. The ends were cut back, 1 base at V and 7 bases at J, with 11 bases in the middle. The CDR3 length is 13 residues. CDR3 loop: CASSLLGEGGYTF. CDR3 in DNA: TGCGCCAGCAGCTTGTTGGGGGAGGGTGGCTACACCTTC. Combining the CDR3 with reference TRBV5-1 and TRBJ1-2 gives the whole variable domain KAGVTQTPRYLIKTRGQQVTLSCSPISGHRSVSWYQQTPGQGLQFLFEYFSETQRNKGNFPGRFSGRQFSNSRSEMNVSTLELGDSALYLCASSLLGEGGYTFGSGTRLTVV.

With respect to this clone: An end of the junction differs from the germline gene, which may be a read error. The chain employs TRBV27 and TRBJ2-5; maybe TRBD1 (5 bases). The CDR3 contains 15 residues. Germline values: CDR1 MNHEY, CDR2 SMNVEV (reference sequence). Here the CDR3 DNA reads TGTGCCAGCAGTTTATCCCCGACAGACCAAAAGACCCAGTACTTC. This gives the protein CASSLSPTDQKTQYF.

The V gene is TRBV7-9, the J gene TRBJ2-7, with D hard to call. Deletions cut 5 bases from V and 0 bases from J, with 17 bases between. The CDR3 spans 16 residues. Germline V gene sequence: CDR1 SEHNR, CDR2 FQNEAQ (reference sequence). Here the CDR3 reads CASSAPLGPSSYEQYF. CDR3 coding DNA: TGTGCCAGCAGCGCACCTCTTGGTCCGAGCTCCTACGAGCAGTACTTC.